The rows below give T cell receptor beta chains drawn from one sample of a study of beta chain features in type 1 diabetes. The data were produced by immunoSEQ multiplex PCR, yet TCRdb's version contains in-frame clones alone and is incomplete. In the table there are roughly 610,000 clones, roughly 16% of which are singletons. The sequencing sample was made of naive CD4+ T cells from blood. The origin of the receptors is a man aged 18 to 29 in good health. Both conserved end residues are part of each CDR3. A D gene is named only where the DNA matches it firmly. Clone size is given for some rows only: seen once, a few or many times, or a class if the clone is expanded.

d_call | clone_size | j_call | cdr3_length | v_call | cdr3_aa | cdr3_nt
- | many | TRBJ2-1 | 11 | TRBV7-9 | CASSLGNEQFF | TGTGCCAGCAGCTTAGGAAATGAGCAGTTCTTC
- | few | TRBJ2-5 | 14 | TRBV2 | CASSGSGMAETQYF | TGTGCCAGCAGTGGATCCGGTATGGCAGAGACCCAGTACTTC
- | few | TRBJ2-1 | 12 | TRBV2 | CAGQPGPLEQFF | TGTGCCGGTCAACCGGGACCTTTGGAGCAGTTCTTC
TRBD2 | - | TRBJ2-1 | 15 | TRBV28 | CASSFASGRVNEQFF | TGTGCCAGCAGTTTTGCAAGCGGGAGGGTTAATGAGCAGTTCTTC
- | - | TRBJ1-5 | 15 | TRBV28 | CASSLLAGSNQPQHF | TGTGCCAGCAGTTTACTCGCAGGGAGCAATCAGCCCCAGCATTTT
TRBD1 | - | TRBJ2-7 | 14 | TRBV6-5 | CASRDRVISYEQYF | TGTGCCAGTCGGGACAGGGTGATCTCCTACGAGCAGTACTTC
- | few | TRBJ1-1 | 15 | TRBV28 | CASSPPGTQNTEAFF | TGTGCCAGCAGTCCTCCCGGGACACAGAACACTGAAGCTTTCTTT
- | few | TRBJ2-4 | 14 | TRBV7-2 | CASSPRDSKNIQYF | TGTGCCAGCAGTCCGAGGGATTCCAAAAACATTCAGTACTTC
- | - | TRBJ2-3 | 15 | TRBV7-9 | CASSLVPQRKNTQYF | TGTGCCAGCAGCTTAGTCCCCCAGCGTAAGAATACGCAGTATTTT
- | - | TRBJ1-1 | 14 | TRBV6-5 | CASSYGSRNTEAFF | TGTGCCAGCAGTTACGGGTCCCGAAACACTGAAGCTTTCTTT
TRBD1 | few | TRBJ1-2 | 15 | TRBV10-3 | CAISASSGQSYGYTF | TGTGCCATCAGTGCGTCCTCGGGACAGTCGTATGGCTACACCTTC
TRBD1 | - | TRBJ2-5 | 14 | TRBV7-2 | CASSFRTGEETQYF | TGTGCCAGCAGCTTTAGGACAGGGGAAGAGACCCAGTACTTC
- | few | TRBJ1-5 | 16 | TRBV7-9 | CASSSTDHGANQPQHF | TGTGCCAGCAGCTCTACCGATCATGGGGCTAATCAGCCCCAGCATTTT
- | - | TRBJ2-3 | 12 | TRBV4-1 | CASSQRTDTQYF | TGCGCCAGCAGCCAGCGCACAGATACGCAGTATTTT
- | few | TRBJ2-3 | 15 | TRBV4-3 | CASSKGEGWTDTQYF | TGCGCCAGCAGCAAAGGTGAAGGGTGGACAGATACGCAGTATTTT
- | - | TRBJ2-1 | 12 | TRBV6-5 | CASTNTGTKQFF | TGTGCCAGCACGAATACCGGGACCAAGCAGTTCTTC
- | few | TRBJ1-2 | 13 | TRBV2 | CASNPGSNYGYTF | TGTGCCAGCAATCCCGGTAGTAACTATGGCTACACCTTC